The 9 T cell receptor beta chains listed next were all sequenced from one sample in a study of blood T cell repertoires in COVID-19. The protocol was immunoSEQ multiplex PCR, while the TCRdb copy is restricted to in-frame clones and leaves out a portion. The sample has approximately 300,000 clones; almost 90% are singletons. The sample taken for sequencing was PBMCs or T cells enriched from blood (not recorded which). These TCRs come from a woman aged 18-29 years with acute COVID-19.

The V gene is TRBV5-8, the J gene TRBJ2-2; 8 bases match TRBD2. The CDR3 covers 15 residues. The germline CDR1 and CDR2 sequences are SGHTS and YDEGEE. After removal of 8 bases from V and 5 bases from J, the junction contained 11 bases not matched to a gene. CDR3 loop: CARVPGLVGTGELFF. CDR3 DNA sequence: TGTGCCAGGGTCCCGGGACTAGTGGGAACCGGGGAGCTGTTTTTT.

This chain joins TRBV7-9 and TRBJ1-1; D possibly corresponds to TRBD1 (6 bases). The CDR3 length is 17 residues. Germline V gene sequence: CDR1 SEHNR, CDR2 FQNEAQ (reference sequence). V was cut by 1 base and J by 1 base, with 16 bases left in between. CDR3 protein: CASSLGTVGGSNTEAFF. The DNA for the CDR3 is TGTGCCAGCAGCTTAGGGACAGTAGGCGGATCGAACACTGAAGCTTTCTTT.

The chain uses TRBV19 and TRBJ2-1; 13 bases align to TRBD2. Germline values: CDR1 LNHDA, CDR2 SQIVND (reference sequence). CDR3 length equals 16 residues. V shed 5 bases and J 9 bases; nucleotides not matched to a gene: 10. This CDR3 reads CASSGSGTSGTGEQFF. CDR3 bases: TGTGCCAGTAGTGGTTCCGGGACTAGCGGGACGGGTGAGCAGTTCTTC.

The chain joins TRBV3-1 (or the pseudogene TRBV3-2) to TRBJ2-4; 7 bases fit TRBD2. Germline V gene sequence: CDR1 LGHDT, CDR2 YNNKEL (reference sequence). This CDR3 comprises 14 residues. The V gene end was trimmed by 4 bases and the J gene end by 5 bases; junction bases not matched to a gene: 5. The CDR3 bases are TGTGCCAGCAGCCCTAGCGGAGGGGAAAACATTCAGTACTTC. This sequence encodes CASSPSGGENIQYF.

This chain links TRBV14 with TRBJ2-3; TRBD2 matches 11 bases. CDR1 is SGHDN, CDR2 FVKESK, per germline. The CDR3 totals 15 residues. V gave up 0 bases and J gave up 14 bases; unmatched junction bases: 10. Written as DNA, the CDR3 is TGTGCCAGCAGCCAAGATCTAGCGGGAGGCCCCAGGCGGTATTTT. Translating it yields CASSQDLAGGPRRYF.

This clone occurred a few times. This chain uses TRBV13 with TRBJ1-2, with D possibly being TRBD1 (6 bases). Trimming stripped 2 bases from V and 3 bases from J, with 10 bases between. Germline V gene data show CDR1 as PRHDT and CDR2 as FYEKMQ (reference sequence). The CDR3 length is 14 residues. This CDR3 reads CASSLSRGYYGYTF. CDR3 in DNA: TGTGCCAGCAGCTTAAGTAGGGGGTACTATGGCTACACCTTC.

The J gene is TRBJ2-7, the V gene TRBV12-5, with D possibly TRBD2 on 6 matching bases. This CDR3 contains 18 residues. V dropped 0 bases and J dropped 1 base, with 19 bases sitting between them. Germline lookup yields CDR1 LGHNT and CDR2 FRNRAP. As DNA, the CDR3 is TGTGCTAGTGGTTTGGTACCGGTCGGCGCAGGGACTTCCTACGAGCAGTACTTC. It specifies CASGLVPVGAGTSYEQYF.

The chain links TRBV19 to TRBJ1-5, with D possibly matching TRBD1 (5 bases). Trimming removed 4 bases at V and 6 bases at J, with 16 bases between. Per the germline V gene, CDR1 is LNHDA and CDR2 is SQIVND (reference sequence). There are 15 residues in the CDR3. CDR3 protein: CASSTSEGAVQPQHF. The CDR3 nucleotides read TGTGCCAGTAGTACCTCTGAAGGGGCCGTTCAGCCCCAGCATTTT.

This chain links TRBV28 with TRBJ2-7; maybe TRBD2 (6 bases). Trimming took off 4 bases at V and 2 bases at J, with 12 bases between the two ends. The CDR3 loop spans 14 amino acids. Germline CDR1 and CDR2: MDHEN and SYDVKM. As DNA, the CDR3 is TGTGCCAGCAGTTCTGGGACTGTACCCTACGAGCAGTACTTC. Translated, it gives CASSSGTVPYEQYF. The full variable domain, rest sourced from reference TRBV28 and TRBJ2-7, is DVKVTQSSRYLVKRTGEKVFLECVQDMDHENMFWYRQDPGLGLRLIYFSYDVKMKEKGDIPEGYSVSREKKERFSLILESASTNQTSMYLCASSSGTVPYEQYFGPGTRLTVT.